This T cell receptor (beta chain) was sequenced in a study of beta chain features in type 1 diabetes. Looking at the study overall: Patients shared similar age, gender and cell yields with healthy donors. Analysis included around 110,000,000 sorted cells drawn from all samples.

Trimming at V came to 0 bases and at J to 0 bases, leaving 4 bases not matched to a gene. CDR1 and CDR2 (germline): MNHNS, SASEGT. CDR3 length: 17 residues. Worth noting for this clone: Its antigen is still unknown.

Isolated RNA was reverse transcribed in full, so expressed TCRB transcripts were sequenced. Some clones are missing from TCRdb's copy, which holds only in-frame ones; the method was immunoSEQ multiplex PCR. The data contain about 140,000 clones, roughly 9.3% of them singletons. Findings and limits, study-wide: Naive, central memory and regulatory TCRB repertoires appeared more similar among patients than healthy donors.

This TCR derives from a woman between 35 and 50 years old in good health. The J gene is TRBJ2-3, the V gene TRBV6-1; TRBD1 matches 9 bases. Specimen: central memory CD4+ T cells from blood. CDR3 in DNA: TGTGCCAGCAGTGAAGCGCCGGGACAGGGTAGCACAGATACGCAGTATTTT. Its protein is CASSEAPGQGSTDTQYF.